These 32 T cell receptor beta chains were sequenced from one sample in a study of blood T cell repertoires in COVID-19. TCRdb's copy holds only in-frame clones and misses some; the assay was immunoSEQ multiplex PCR. The sample yields approximately 200,000 clones, 65% to 90% seen once. Sequenced sample: PBMCs or T cells enriched from blood (not recorded which). These receptor sequences come from a young woman who had been exposed to COVID-19.

The V call is TRBV2, the J call TRBJ2-5; D possibly corresponds to TRBD1 (5 bases). The V end was cut by 6 bases, the J end by 4 bases, with 9 bases between. CDR3 length equals 12 residues. In germline, CDR1 is SNHLY, CDR2 FYNNEI. The CDR3 here is CASRRRGETQYF. CDR3 DNA sequence: TGTGCCAGCAGGCGTAGGGGAGAGACCCAGTACTTC.

For this clone: At the DNA level, this CDR3 is encoded by other sequences in the same sample as well. The rearrangement joins TRBV3-1 (or the pseudogene TRBV3-2) to TRBJ1-1; D call uncertain. Germline CDR1 is LGHDT and CDR2 is YNNKEL (reference sequence). V lost 1 base, J lost 11 bases, and 8 bases lay in between. This CDR3 contains 11 residues. The CDR3 sequence is CASSQAGGAFF. The CDR3 DNA is TGTGCCAGCAGCCAAGCAGGAGGGGCTTTCTTT.

The gene calls are TRBV3-1 (or the pseudogene TRBV3-2) and TRBJ2-3; 10 bases map to TRBD2. With V trimmed by 4 bases and J by 5 bases, 3 bases remained unmatched. This CDR3 is built from 14 residues. The germline CDR1 and CDR2 sequences are LGHDT and YNNKEL (reference sequence). CDR3 bases: TGTGCCAGCAGCCCGAGCGGGAGGGGAGATACGCAGTATTTT. As protein: CASSPSGRGDTQYF.

The gene calls are TRBV19 and TRBJ1-1; weak D call: TRBD1 (6 bases). Deletions cut 5 bases from V and 6 bases from J, with 13 bases between. The germline gives CDR1 LNHDA, CDR2 SQIVND (reference sequence). CDR3 size: 13 residues. Written as DNA, the CDR3 is TGTGCCAGTAGTCCCCGGGGGGCTGCTGAAGCTTTCTTT. Translating gives CASSPRGAAEAFF.

The chain employs TRBV5-6 and TRBJ1-3; D is unresolved. There are 15 residues in the CDR3. Germline V gene sequence: CDR1 SGHDT, CDR2 YYEEEE. V lost 1 base, J lost 1 base, and 9 bases lay in between. CDR3 in DNA: TGTGCCAGCAGCTTGTCGACACGTTCTGGAAACACCATATATTTT. Translation: CASSLSTRSGNTIYF.

This clone was found once. The chain recombines TRBV18 with TRBJ1-1; D possibly corresponds to TRBD1 (5 bases). Trimming took 6 bases from V and 0 from J, leaving 17 bases between them. The CDR3 loop spans 16 amino acids. Per the germline V gene, CDR1 is KGHSH and CDR2 is LQKENI. The CDR3 is CASSENEEGLNTEAFF. Here the CDR3 DNA reads TGTGCCAGCTCCGAAAACGAGGAGGGGCTGAACACTGAAGCTTTCTTT.

V usage is TRBV4-2 and J usage is TRBJ2-7, with a possible D match to TRBD1 (6 bases). Germline V lookup: CDR1 LGHNA, CDR2 YNFKEQ. CDR3 length: 17 residues. Trimming cost V 4 bases and J 0 bases, with 19 bases left between them. The CDR3 loop reads CASSLDQGPWSSYEQYF. The CDR3 DNA follows: TGTGCCAGCAGCCTGGACCAGGGGCCTTGGAGCTCCTACGAGCAGTACTTC.

V is TRBV29-1 and J is TRBJ2-7; a weak D match, TRBD2 (6 bases). Germline CDR1 and CDR2: SQVTM and ANQGSEA. V was shortened by 6 bases and J by 3 bases, with 18 bases between the two germline ends. This CDR3 has 14 residues. CDR3 residues: CSVQRQWEDYEQYF. The CDR3 DNA sequence: TGCAGCGTGCAAAGACAGTGGGAGGACTACGAGCAGTACTTC.

The chain links TRBV5-1 to TRBJ2-2; tentatively, D is TRBD1 (5 bases). Germline V gene lookup returns CDR1 SGHRS and CDR2 YFSETQ. This CDR3 region has 16 residues. V lost 0 bases and J lost 1, with 10 bases in between. Here the CDR3 reads CASSLDAGWNTGELFF. The CDR3 DNA is TGCGCCAGCAGCTTGGATGCAGGGTGGAACACCGGGGAGCTGTTTTTT.

This rearrangement joins TRBV5-6 to TRBJ2-1; 8 bases are shared with TRBD2. Germline CDR1 and CDR2: SGHDT and YYEEEE. V was pared by 4 bases and J by 0 bases, with 6 bases of the junction left unmatched. The CDR3 runs to 16 residues. CDR3 amino acids: CASSITGTSSYNEQFF. In DNA, the CDR3 is TGTGCCAGCAGCATAACGGGGACTAGCTCCTACAATGAGCAGTTCTTC.

This clone was found once. The chain joins TRBV19 to TRBJ1-1, with D hard to call. Germline V gene data show CDR1 as LNHDA and CDR2 as SQIVND (reference sequence). The CDR3 covers 13 residues. The V end lost 1 base, the J end lost 1 base, and 4 bases lay between the germline ends. CDR3 loop: CASSIVQNTEAFF. In DNA, the CDR3 is TGTGCCAGTAGTATAGTTCAGAACACTGAAGCTTTCTTT. The whole variable domain, filled in from reference TRBV19 and TRBJ1-1, reads DGGITQSPKYLFRKEGQNVTLSCEQNLNHDAMYWYRQDPGQGLRLIYYSQIVNDFQKGDIAEGYSVSREKKESFPLTVTSAQKNPTAFYLCASSIVQNTEAFFGQGTRLTVV.

The chain carries TRBV9 and TRBJ2-1, with 12 bases that match TRBD2. Trimming took 3 bases from V and 7 from J; bases not matched to a gene: 8. This CDR3 is 16 amino acids long. Germline-derived CDR1 and CDR2 are SGDLS and YYNGEE. The CDR3 spells CASSGKLAGGYNEQFF. In DNA, the CDR3 is TGTGCCAGCAGCGGCAAACTAGCGGGGGGCTATAATGAGCAGTTCTTC.

This clone was detected only once. The chain recombines TRBV19 with TRBJ1-2; the D gene is possibly TRBD1 (6 bases). Germline CDR1 LNHDA, CDR2 SQIVND (reference sequence). Trimming shortened V by 5 bases and J by 2 bases, and 15 bases separated the two germline ends. CDR3 length equals 15 residues. The CDR3 bases are TGTGCCAGTAGTGGTAACAGGGCCAACAACTATGGCTACACCTTC. Encoded protein: CASSGNRANNYGYTF. The full variable domain, in which reference TRBV19 and TRBJ1-2 provide the parts outside the CDR3, is DGGITQSPKYLFRKEGQNVTLSCEQNLNHDAMYWYRQDPGQGLRLIYYSQIVNDFQKGDIAEGYSVSREKKESFPLTVTSAQKNPTAFYLCASSGNRANNYGYTFGSGTRLTVV.

V usage is TRBV6-5 and J usage is TRBJ2-2; TRBD2 aligns across 8 bases. Trimming at V came to 6 bases and at J to 4 bases, leaving 4 bases not matched to a gene. This CDR3 is 14 amino acids long. Germline lookup yields CDR1 MNHEY and CDR2 SVGAGI. The CDR3 DNA follows: TGTGCCAGCAGAGGCGGGGGGCGCACCGGGGAGCTGTTTTTT. Translating gives CASRGGGRTGELFF.

The V call is TRBV3-1 (or the pseudogene TRBV3-2), the J call TRBJ1-2; D gene ambiguous. V was clipped by 4 bases and J by 6 bases, with 15 bases between them. This CDR3 has 14 amino acids. The V gene's germline CDR1 is LGHDT and CDR2 YNNKEL (reference sequence). The DNA of the CDR3 is TGTGCCAGCAGCCCCTACAGAGAGAGAAATGGCTACACCTTC. This gives the protein CASSPYRERNGYTF.

The V and J genes are TRBV5-1 and TRBJ1-2, with 8 nucleotides matching TRBD1. Germline assignment: CDR1 SGHRS and CDR2 YFSETQ. The CDR3 is made up of 13 amino acids. Trimming removed 3 bases from V and 4 bases from J; junction bases left unmatched: 2. This CDR3 reads CASSYRGVYGYTF. CDR3 nucleotides: TGCGCCAGCAGCTACAGGGGGGTCTATGGCTACACCTTC.

The chain links TRBV11-2 to TRBJ2-1; 15 nucleotides agree with TRBD2. CDR3 size: 18 residues. Per germline, CDR1 SGHAT and CDR2 FQNNGV. The ends lost 1 base at V and 2 bases at J; junction bases unmatched: 3. The CDR3 DNA reads TGTGCCAGCAGCTTAGGTAGGACTAGCGGGGGGGCCTACAATGAGCAGTTCTTC. The encoded protein is CASSLGRTSGGAYNEQFF. The full variable domain, rest sourced from reference TRBV11-2 and TRBJ2-1, is EAGVAQSPRYKIIEKRQSVAFWCNPISGHATLYWYQQILGQGPKLLIQFQNNGVVDDSQLPKDRFSAERLKGVDSTLKIQPAKLEDSAVYLCASSLGRTSGGAYNEQFFGPGTRLTVL.

This sequence joins TRBV10-2 and TRBJ2-7, with 10 bases lining up with TRBD1. The length of the CDR3 is 13 residues. The germline gives CDR1 WSHSY, CDR2 SAAADI. Germline trimming cut 8 bases from V and 3 bases from J; bases unmatched to any gene: 4. CDR3 DNA sequence: TGCGCCAGCTCGGGACAGGGGCTCTACGAGCAGTACTTC. This sequence encodes CASSGQGLYEQYF.

This chain connects TRBV14 to TRBJ1-2; D possibly corresponds to TRBD1 (5 bases). CDR1 is SGHDN, CDR2 FVKESK, per germline. V shed 2 bases and J shed 8 bases, with 24 bases lying between them. The CDR3 runs 17 residues. The CDR3: CASSQFGAGSRSHGYTF. In DNA, the CDR3 is TGTGCCAGCAGCCAATTTGGGGCGGGGTCCCGATCGCACGGCTACACCTTC.

Points on this clone: This sample includes further DNA sequences coding for the same CDR3. The chain combines TRBV18 with TRBJ1-3; the match to TRBD1 covers 7 bases. After removal of 3 bases from V and 0 bases from J, the junction contained 2 bases not matched to a gene. The germline gives CDR1 KGHSH, CDR2 LQKENI. The CDR3 totals 15 residues. CDR3 region: CASSPGQLSGNTIYF. In nucleotides, the CDR3 is TGTGCCAGCTCACCGGGACAGCTCTCTGGAAACACCATATATTTT.

The chain has TRBV5-1 and TRBJ1-1; 7 bases align to TRBD1. This CDR3 has 16 residues. CDR1 SGHRS and CDR2 YFSETQ come from the germline V gene. J lost 1 base, V lost 8 bases, and 14 bases had no gene match. Written as DNA, the CDR3 is TGCGCCAGTACTCCGGGACAGATATTAGAGAACACTGAAGCTTTCTTT. It yields the protein CASTPGQILENTEAFF.

The genes are TRBV5-1 and TRBJ2-2, with 9 nucleotides matching TRBD1. The CDR3 runs to 16 residues. Germline V gives CDR1 SGHRS, CDR2 YFSETQ. Trimming cost V 0 bases and J 3 bases; bases outside gene matches: 3. CDR3 protein: CASSLGGTGYTGELFF. The CDR3 DNA reads as TGCGCCAGCAGCTTGGGAGGGACAGGGTACACCGGGGAGCTGTTTTTT.

This chain uses TRBV2 with TRBJ1-4; 9 nucleotides match TRBD1. This CDR3 has 15 amino acids. The ends lost 1 base at V and 8 bases at J; junction bases unmatched: 5. Germline V gives CDR1 SNHLY, CDR2 FYNNEI. In DNA form, the CDR3 reads TGTGCCAGCAGTGAAGACCGGGACAGGGACGAAAAACTGTTTTTT. The encoded protein is CASSEDRDRDEKLFF.

V and J are TRBV25-1 and TRBJ1-3, with no clear D. This CDR3 is 17 amino acids long. V gave up 2 bases and J gave up 0 bases, with 14 bases separating them. Germline CDR1 MGHDK, CDR2 SYGVNS. The CDR3 nucleotides are TGTGCCAGCAGTGAACGGTGGACTCGACCCTCTGGAAACACCATATATTTT. Its translation: CASSERWTRPSGNTIYF.

The chain has TRBV5-4 and TRBJ1-1; D unclear. The V gene's germline CDR1 is SGHNT and CDR2 YYREEE (reference sequence). Trimming took off 1 base at V and 0 bases at J, with 13 bases between the two ends. The CDR3 contains 16 residues. The CDR3 sequence: CASSLSVRGMNTEAFF. The CDR3 region has the DNA TGTGCCAGCAGCTTGAGCGTGAGAGGAATGAACACTGAAGCTTTCTTT.

V usage is TRBV12-3 or TRBV12-4 and J usage is TRBJ1-2; D is unresolved. The CDR3 is 13 amino acids. The V end lost 3 bases, the J end lost 5 bases, and 10 bases lay between the germline ends. The DNA of the CDR3 is TGTGCCAGCAGTTTGTACAGCTTATATGGCTACACCTTC. Translating it yields CASSLYSLYGYTF.

V usage is TRBV5-1 and J usage is TRBJ1-1, with TRBD1 matching over 9 bases. V lost 8 bases and J lost 2; bases outside the gene matches: 10. CDR1 is SGHRS, CDR2 YFSETQ, per germline. The CDR3 extends over 15 amino acids. The CDR3 reads CASTRDRVENTEAFF. DNA of the CDR3: TGCGCCAGTACGCGGGACAGGGTGGAAAACACTGAAGCTTTCTTT.

The chain recombines TRBV28 with TRBJ2-6, with 7 bases identical to TRBD1. J lost 2 bases, V lost 4 bases, and 2 bases had no gene match. Germline V gives CDR1 MDHEN, CDR2 SYDVKM. This CDR3 has 15 residues. CDR3 sequence (DNA): TGTGCCAGCAGTTCGCAGGGGGCTGGGGCCAACGTCCTGACTTTC. This encodes CASSSQGAGANVLTF.

J is TRBJ1-2 and V is TRBV10-3; 7 bases line up with TRBD1. This CDR3 is built from 14 residues. J was trimmed by 8 bases and V by 1 base; bases with no gene match: 7. The V gene's germline CDR1 is ENHRY and CDR2 SYGVKD. The CDR3 is CAISEFDREDGYTF. The CDR3 coding sequence is TGTGCCATCAGTGAGTTCGACAGGGAGGACGGCTACACCTTC.

The chain links TRBV5-1 to TRBJ1-1; D may be TRBD1 (6 bases). From germline, CDR1 is SGHRS and CDR2 YFSETQ. The germline V and J ends were trimmed by 3 bases and 0 bases, with 9 bases remaining between them. This CDR3 contains 14 residues. The CDR3, as DNA: TGCGCCAGCAGCTACAGGGAAATGAACACTGAAGCTTTCTTT. Protein: CASSYREMNTEAFF.

This chain uses TRBV7-6 with TRBJ2-5; 7 bases match TRBD1. J lost 4 bases, V lost 5 bases, and 13 bases had no gene match. Germline CDR1 SGHVS, CDR2 FNYEAQ. CDR3 length: 16 amino acids. The CDR3 nucleotides read TGTGCCAGCAGCGTGGGGACAGTTAATTTGGTAGAGACCCAGTACTTC. Its translation: CASSVGTVNLVETQYF.

The chain recombines TRBV7-8 with TRBJ1-5; D is uncertain. V was shortened by 6 bases and J by 5 bases, with 11 bases between the two germline ends. This CDR3 contains 13 residues. From germline, CDR1 is SGHVS and CDR2 FQNEAQ. In DNA, the CDR3 is TGTGCCAGCAGAGACTTCGGGGATCAGCCCCAGCATTTT. This gives the protein CASRDFGDQPQHF.